This T cell receptor (beta chain) originates from a study of breast tumors, draining lymph nodes, adjacent tissues. Overall study findings and caveats: Tumor TCR diversity was below lymph nodes but above nontumor tissue. The data were judged consistent with most tumor T cells coming from lymph node and expanding in tumor.

TCRdb independently ran MiXCR on the multiplex PCR reads; one entry per CDR3 protein. Among some 150,000 distinct CDR3 sequences listed, 20% to 25% were seen once. This clonotype was recorded many times. The target antigen is unknown. Trimming shortened V by 3 bases and J by 0 bases, and 6 bases separated the two germline ends. CDR1 and CDR2 (germline): ENHRY, SYGVKD. The CDR3 loop spans 14 amino acids. Samples came from axillary lymph nodes draining the breast cancer. The sequence derives from a female donor with breast cancer. Some clones in this sample may be carry-over from other donors' samples. Sequencing was performed on axillary lymph node tissue. The chain recombines TRBV10-3 with TRBJ1-5; D ambiguous. CDR3 in DNA: TGTGCCATCAGTGACACGTTTAGCAATCAGCCCCAGCATTTT. Its protein is CAISDTFSNQPQHF.